These 9 T cell receptor beta chains were all obtained from the same sample, sequenced in a study of shared clonotypes between healthy human individuals. Cells designated naive CD8 were CD45RO-negative and were positively selected for CCR7, with terminally differentiated effector memory CD45RA+ cells excluded. Only in-frame clones appear in the TCRdb table, and some are missing; sequencing was by immunoSEQ multiplex PCR. The sample holds roughly 2.1 million clones, around 93% seen once. The source material was naive CD8+ T cells from PBMCs. All receptors come from a man younger than 30 in good health. Some clones in this sample may be carry-over from other donors' samples.

The chain is built from TRBV19 and TRBJ1-1, with TRBD1 matching 7 bases. J was trimmed by 4 bases and V by 7 bases; bases with no gene match: 12. In germline, CDR1 is LNHDA, CDR2 SQIVND (reference sequence). The CDR3 extends over 15 amino acids. CDR3 coding DNA: TGTGCCAGTACCGCCAGGGGGGGGCGAGGCACTGAAGCTTTCTTT. It encodes CASTARGGRGTEAFF.

The chain couples TRBV6-1 to TRBJ2-7; perhaps TRBD1 as D (5 bases). V was clipped by 7 bases and J by 4 bases, with 17 bases between them. CDR3 size: 14 residues. Germline V CDR1 and CDR2: MNHNS, SASEGT. The CDR3: CASKDWQGWYEQYF. In DNA form, the CDR3 reads TGTGCCAGCAAGGATTGGCAGGGTTGGTACGAGCAGTACTTC.

CDR3 coding DNA: TGTGCCAGCAGCTTCGAATTGGGGTCCTACGAGCAGTACTTC. The encoded protein is CASSFELGSYEQYF. The chain joins TRBV7-6 to TRBJ2-7, with D hard to call. This CDR3 comprises 14 residues. Germline V gene sequence: CDR1 SGHVS, CDR2 FNYEAQ. With 3 bases removed from V and 1 base from J, the gap between germline ends came to 10 bases.

This clone was recorded once. The V gene is TRBV7-8, the J gene TRBJ2-7; perhaps D is TRBD1 or TRBD2 (5 bases each). The CDR3 is made up of 14 amino acids. Germline CDR1 SGHVS, CDR2 FQNEAQ. V was clipped by 5 bases and J by 2 bases, with 13 bases between them. The DNA of the CDR3 is TGTGCCAGCAGCAAACCCGGGACCCCCTACGAGCAGTACTTC. Encoded protein: CASSKPGTPYEQYF.

This CDR3 reads CASTPRGREDIYEQYF. The CDR3 DNA is TGTGCCAGCACTCCTCGTGGGCGGGAGGACATCTACGAGCAGTACTTC. The V and J genes are TRBV28 and TRBJ2-7, with 8 positions matching TRBD2. J was trimmed by 3 bases and V by 7 bases; bases with no gene match: 14. Germline CDR1 reads MDHEN; CDR2 reads SYDVKM. The CDR3 contains 16 residues.

The chain employs TRBV7-8 and TRBJ2-7, with 8 bases that match TRBD1. The CDR3 extends over 13 amino acids. V shed 6 bases, J shed 2 bases, and the junction held 3 bases outside the gene matches. Germline V gene lookup returns CDR1 SGHVS and CDR2 FQNEAQ. The CDR3 protein is CASRRQGTYEQYF. The CDR3 DNA is TGTGCCAGCAGGCGACAGGGGACCTACGAGCAGTACTTC.

The chain has TRBV5-1 and TRBJ2-1; D ambiguous. Germline CDR1 SGHRS, CDR2 YFSETQ. The CDR3 totals 15 residues. Trimming stripped 0 bases from V and 8 bases from J, with 15 bases between. The CDR3 DNA is TGCGCCAGCAGCTTGGGAGGAGCGACGCTGCATGAGCAGTTCTTC. It encodes CASSLGGATLHEQFF.

The chain links TRBV2 to TRBJ1-1, with D possibly matching TRBD1 (6 bases). Per the germline V gene, CDR1 is SNHLY and CDR2 is FYNNEI. There are 18 residues in the CDR3. Trimming left V 0 bases short and J 4 bases short, with 21 bases between. The CDR3 region has the DNA TGTGCCAGCAGTGAAGCGCCGACTGTTGGACAGTTCGGCACTGAAGCTTTCTTT. It translates to CASSEAPTVGQFGTEAFF.

The chain combines TRBV14 with TRBJ2-1; D not resolved. Trimming pared 4 bases from V and 7 bases from J, leaving 11 bases between. Germline V gene data show CDR1 as SGHDN and CDR2 as FVKESK. This CDR3 region has 13 residues. The CDR3 spells CASSLLRANEQFF. As DNA, the CDR3 is TGTGCCAGCAGCCTTCTTAGGGCAAATGAGCAGTTCTTC.